Listed below are T cell receptor beta chains from one sample, sequenced in a study of blood T cell repertoires in COVID-19. Libraries were prepared by immunoSEQ multiplex PCR; TCRdb keeps only in-frame clonotypes and omits some of them. The table lists 96,000 or so clones, 80% to 90% of them singletons. The sequencing sample was made of peripheral blood. The receptor set was obtained from a human donor with COVID-19, enrolled during active disease. The donor label of this sample is uncertain. The CDR3 runs from the conserved cysteine through the conserved F or W. Each record gives: CDR3 length, J gene, V gene, D gene, clone size, CDR3 protein, CDR3 DNA. A D gene is named only where the DNA matches it firmly. Clone size is not always given. Where it is, it says once, few, many or a class for expanded clones.

len: 14
j_gene: TRBJ2-7
v_gene: TRBV4-1
d_gene: .
abundance: .
CDR3aa: CASSQGHSLYEQYF
CDR3nt: TGCGCCAGCAGCCAAGGCCACAGCCTCTACGAGCAGTACTTC

len: 14
j_gene: TRBJ1-6
v_gene: TRBV5-1
d_gene: .
abundance: .
CDR3aa: CASSLEGEGSPLHF
CDR3nt: TGCGCCAGCAGCTTGGAAGGGGAAGGGTCACCCCTCCACTTT

len: 12
j_gene: TRBJ1-5
v_gene: TRBV19
d_gene: TRBD1
abundance: once
CDR3aa: CASQGDRQPQHF
CDR3nt: TGTGCCAGTCAGGGGGATAGACAGCCCCAGCATTTT

len: 15
j_gene: TRBJ2-7
v_gene: TRBV9
d_gene: .
abundance: .
CDR3aa: CASSVAARGVDEQYF
CDR3nt: TGTGCCAGCAGCGTAGCGGCCAGGGGAGTCGACGAGCAGTACTTC

len: 14
j_gene: TRBJ1-1
v_gene: TRBV7-9
d_gene: .
abundance: .
CDR3aa: CASSLTGASTEAFF
CDR3nt: TGTGCCAGCAGCTTAACGGGTGCGAGCACTGAAGCTTTCTTT

len: 15
j_gene: TRBJ2-3
v_gene: TRBV6-5
d_gene: .
abundance: .
CDR3aa: CASRPRGRSTDTQYF
CDR3nt: TGTGCCAGCAGACCGCGGGGGCGCAGCACAGATACGCAGTATTTT

len: 15
j_gene: TRBJ1-6
v_gene: TRBV30
d_gene: .
abundance: .
CDR3aa: CAWSGGWGLTSPLHF
CDR3nt: TGTGCCTGGAGTGGGGGTTGGGGACTCACTTCACCCCTCCACTTT

len: 14
j_gene: TRBJ1-1
v_gene: TRBV7-9
d_gene: .
abundance: .
CDR3aa: CASSSSWGGPEAFF
CDR3nt: TGTGCCAGCAGCTCCAGCTGGGGCGGACCTGAAGCTTTCTTT

len: 12
j_gene: TRBJ2-5
v_gene: TRBV2
d_gene: .
abundance: once
CDR3aa: CASSAQGETQYF
CDR3nt: TGTGCCAGCAGTGCGCAGGGAGAGACCCAGTACTTC

len: 14
j_gene: TRBJ2-7
v_gene: TRBV29-1
d_gene: .
abundance: once
CDR3aa: CSVEGRFPSYEQYF
CDR3nt: TGCAGCGTTGAAGGCAGGTTCCCCTCCTACGAGCAGTACTTC

len: 14
j_gene: TRBJ2-1
v_gene: TRBV29-1
d_gene: TRBD1
abundance: .
CDR3aa: CSATGGATYNEQFF
CDR3nt: TGCAGCGCAACAGGGGGCGCCACCTACAATGAGCAGTTCTTC

len: 13
j_gene: TRBJ1-1
v_gene: TRBV5-6
d_gene: TRBD1
abundance: .
CDR3aa: CASSFSRTGEAFF
CDR3nt: TGTGCCAGCAGCTTTTCCAGGACAGGTGAAGCTTTCTTT

len: 19
j_gene: TRBJ2-1
v_gene: TRBV9
d_gene: TRBD2
abundance: .
CDR3aa: CASSARGERGGGWYNEQFF
CDR3nt: TGTGCCAGCAGCGCTCGTGGTGAGCGGGGGGGCGGGTGGTACAATGAGCAGTTCTTC

len: 16
j_gene: TRBJ1-5
v_gene: TRBV19
d_gene: TRBD1
abundance: .
CDR3aa: CASSIGRDRVDQPQHF
CDR3nt: TGTGCCAGTAGTATAGGGCGGGACAGGGTGGATCAGCCCCAGCATTTT

len: 16
j_gene: TRBJ1-5
v_gene: TRBV7-9
d_gene: TRBD1
abundance: .
CDR3aa: CASSLTGTGLNQPQHF
CDR3nt: TGTGCCAGCAGCTTAACCGGGACAGGGCTTAATCAGCCCCAGCATTTT

len: 16
j_gene: TRBJ2-6
v_gene: TRBV5-1
d_gene: .
abundance: .
CDR3aa: CASSLGALSGANVLTF
CDR3nt: TGCGCCAGCAGCTTGGGGGCCCTCTCTGGGGCCAACGTCCTGACTTTC

len: 16
j_gene: TRBJ1-3
v_gene: TRBV7-2
d_gene: .
abundance: .
CDR3aa: CASSLDQHLSGNTIYF
CDR3nt: TGTGCCAGCAGCTTAGACCAACACCTTTCTGGAAACACCATATATTTT

len: 15
j_gene: TRBJ1-2
v_gene: TRBV2
d_gene: .
abundance: .
CDR3aa: CASSGHHRDLYGYTF
CDR3nt: TGTGCCAGCAGTGGACATCACAGGGATCTATATGGCTACACCTTC

len: 15
j_gene: TRBJ1-3
v_gene: TRBV27
d_gene: TRBD1
abundance: .
CDR3aa: CASSPRTGTGNTIYF
CDR3nt: TGTGCCAGCAGTCCCCGGACAGGGACTGGAAACACCATATATTTT

len: 15
j_gene: TRBJ2-5
v_gene: TRBV13
d_gene: TRBD1
abundance: .
CDR3aa: CASSFSRDREVTQYF
CDR3nt: TGTGCCAGCAGCTTCAGTCGGGACAGGGAGGTGACCCAGTACTTC

len: 12
j_gene: TRBJ2-1
v_gene: TRBV5-1
d_gene: .
abundance: .
CDR3aa: CASSSPNNEQFF
CDR3nt: TGCGCCAGCAGTTCGCCTAACAATGAGCAGTTCTTC

len: 16
j_gene: TRBJ1-2
v_gene: TRBV5-4
d_gene: .
abundance: .
CDR3aa: CASSSPLEGVNYGYTF
CDR3nt: TGTGCCAGCAGCTCTCCACTGGAGGGAGTTAACTATGGCTACACCTTC

len: 16
j_gene: TRBJ2-7
v_gene: TRBV7-7
d_gene: TRBD2
abundance: .
CDR3aa: CASSPGTSGTTYEQYF
CDR3nt: TGTGCCAGCAGCCCAGGGACTAGCGGGACTACCTACGAGCAGTACTTC

len: 12
j_gene: TRBJ2-7
v_gene: TRBV11-2
d_gene: .
abundance: .
CDR3aa: CASSPNQYEQYF
CDR3nt: TGTGCCAGCAGCCCTAACCAATACGAGCAGTACTTC

len: 14
j_gene: TRBJ2-2
v_gene: TRBV30
d_gene: TRBD1
abundance: .
CDR3aa: CAWGPGQGPGELFF
CDR3nt: TGTGCCTGGGGGCCGGGACAGGGTCCAGGGGAGCTGTTTTTT

len: 13
j_gene: TRBJ2-7
v_gene: TRBV6-5
d_gene: .
abundance: .
CDR3aa: CASGRGELNEQYF
CDR3nt: TGTGCCAGCGGCCGCGGCGAGCTCAACGAGCAGTACTTC

len: 14
j_gene: TRBJ1-5
v_gene: TRBV19
d_gene: TRBD1
abundance: .
CDR3aa: CASSKTGAGQPQHF
CDR3nt: TGTGCCAGTAGTAAAACAGGGGCGGGTCAGCCCCAGCATTTT

len: 14
j_gene: TRBJ2-1
v_gene: TRBV9
d_gene: .
abundance: .
CDR3aa: CASSVQEPWDEQFF
CDR3nt: TGTGCCAGCAGCGTCCAGGAACCTTGGGATGAGCAGTTCTTC

len: 14
j_gene: TRBJ1-1
v_gene: TRBV28
d_gene: .
abundance: .
CDR3aa: CASTITGSGTEAFF
CDR3nt: TGTGCCAGCACGATTACAGGGTCTGGAACTGAAGCTTTCTTT

len: 18
j_gene: TRBJ1-2
v_gene: TRBV19
d_gene: TRBD1
abundance: few
CDR3aa: CASSRSTGPFGSNYGYTF
CDR3nt: TGTGCCAGTAGTAGATCGACAGGGCCATTTGGGTCTAACTATGGCTACACCTTC

len: 14
j_gene: TRBJ2-1
v_gene: TRBV25-1
d_gene: TRBD2
abundance: .
CDR3aa: CASAGLAGVYEQFF
CDR3nt: TGTGCCAGCGCCGGGCTAGCGGGAGTCTATGAGCAGTTCTTC

len: 15
j_gene: TRBJ1-2
v_gene: TRBV6-6
d_gene: TRBD1
abundance: .
CDR3aa: CASSFGQGLFSGYTF
CDR3nt: TGTGCCAGCAGTTTCGGACAGGGGTTATTTTCAGGCTACACCTTC

len: 16
j_gene: TRBJ2-7
v_gene: TRBV7-8
d_gene: TRBD2
abundance: .
CDR3aa: CASSRPLAGGSYEQYF
CDR3nt: TGTGCCAGCAGCCGACCCCTAGCGGGAGGTTCCTACGAGCAGTACTTC

len: 14
j_gene: TRBJ1-1
v_gene: TRBV2
d_gene: TRBD1
abundance: .
CDR3aa: CASIGTGVNTEAFF
CDR3nt: TGTGCCAGCATCGGGACAGGGGTTAACACTGAAGCTTTCTTT

len: 15
j_gene: TRBJ1-3
v_gene: TRBV12-5
d_gene: TRBD1
abundance: .
CDR3aa: CASGLGQGDGNTIYF
CDR3nt: TGTGCTAGTGGTTTGGGACAGGGAGATGGAAACACCATATATTTT

len: 15
j_gene: TRBJ2-3
v_gene: TRBV6-4
d_gene: .
abundance: .
CDR3aa: CASSEVAEGTDTQYF
CDR3nt: TGTGCCAGCAGTGAAGTAGCGGAAGGCACAGATACGCAGTATTTT

len: 12
j_gene: TRBJ1-1
v_gene: TRBV29-1
d_gene: .
abundance: .
CDR3aa: CSARDTDTEAFF
CDR3nt: TGCAGCGCACGGGACACCGACACTGAAGCTTTCTTT

len: 16
j_gene: TRBJ1-6
v_gene: TRBV3-1/TRBV3-2
d_gene: .
abundance: .
CDR3aa: CASSQAHSPVRSPLHF
CDR3nt: TGTGCCAGCAGCCAAGCCCACTCGCCGGTTCGGTCACCCCTCCACTTT

len: 14
j_gene: TRBJ2-2
v_gene: TRBV3-1/TRBV3-2
d_gene: .
abundance: once
CDR3aa: CASSQGAGTGELFF
CDR3nt: TGTGCCAGCAGCCAGGGGGCTGGCACCGGGGAGCTGTTTTTT

len: 15
j_gene: TRBJ1-1
v_gene: TRBV2
d_gene: TRBD1
abundance: .
CDR3aa: CADRGGLGTDFEAFF
CDR3nt: TGTGCCGATCGTGGGGGACTAGGGACAGATTTTGAAGCTTTCTTT

len: 12
j_gene: TRBJ1-4
v_gene: TRBV10-3
d_gene: .
abundance: .
CDR3aa: CAISGGDRGLFF
CDR3nt: TGTGCCATCAGTGGGGGCGACAGAGGACTGTTTTTT

len: 15
j_gene: TRBJ1-5
v_gene: TRBV5-1
d_gene: .
abundance: once
CDR3aa: CASSLEEGSNQPQHF
CDR3nt: TGCGCCAGCAGCTTGGAGGAGGGAAGCAATCAGCCCCAGCATTTT

len: 16
j_gene: TRBJ2-7
v_gene: TRBV3-1/TRBV3-2
d_gene: .
abundance: .
CDR3aa: CASSQRPGANSYEQYF
CDR3nt: TGTGCCAGCAGCCAGAGACCAGGGGCGAACTCCTACGAGCAGTACTTC

len: 15
j_gene: TRBJ1-4
v_gene: TRBV2
d_gene: .
abundance: .
CDR3aa: CASSDQTATNEKLFF
CDR3nt: TGTGCCAGCAGCGACCAGACAGCAACTAATGAAAAACTGTTTTTT

len: 15
j_gene: TRBJ2-3
v_gene: TRBV6-5
d_gene: TRBD1
abundance: .
CDR3aa: CASRVDRAGTDTQYF
CDR3nt: TGTGCCAGCAGGGTGGACAGGGCGGGGACAGATACGCAGTATTTT

len: 12
j_gene: TRBJ1-1
v_gene: TRBV29-1
d_gene: .
abundance: .
CDR3aa: CSVGHPNTEAFF
CDR3nt: TGCAGCGTTGGACACCCGAACACTGAAGCTTTCTTT

len: 15
j_gene: TRBJ2-3
v_gene: TRBV11-1
d_gene: .
abundance: .
CDR3aa: CASSPGTFRTDTQYF
CDR3nt: TGTGCCAGCAGCCCTGGGACTTTTAGAACAGATACGCAGTATTTT

len: 15
j_gene: TRBJ1-3
v_gene: TRBV4-1
d_gene: .
abundance: .
CDR3aa: CASSPWTTPGNTIYF
CDR3nt: TGCGCCAGCAGCCCCTGGACAACCCCTGGAAACACCATATATTTT

len: 13
j_gene: TRBJ1-5
v_gene: TRBV7-9
d_gene: .
abundance: .
CDR3aa: CASSLEPDSAWHF
CDR3nt: TGTGCCAGCAGCTTAGAACCAGACAGCGCCTGGCATTTT

len: 14
j_gene: TRBJ1-1
v_gene: TRBV11-2
d_gene: .
abundance: once
CDR3aa: CASSTRGQNTEAFF
CDR3nt: TGTGCCAGCAGCACCCGGGGACAGAACACTGAAGCTTTCTTT